Detailed here is one T cell receptor (beta chain). Its antigen remains unidentified. This record belongs to a study of a mutant IDH1 vaccine in newly diagnosed glioma. Study background: Patients under treatment included around 60% males and approximately 38% females and had a mean age of roughly 43 years. Whole-study results and caveats: Across multiple MHC alleles, almost 95% of patients had vaccine-induced responses. There seemed to be no relation between pseudoprogression and changes in top peripheral T cell clonotypes.

Time point indicated: week 5, during vaccination. A 20-mer mutant IDH1 peptide at 300 ug was injected subcutaneously with topical imiquimod. The repertoire was sequenced with immunoSEQ multiplex PCR; TCRdb's copy has only in-frame clones and lacks some. Altogether fewer than 100,000 clones are present, roughly nine tenths being singletons, with the ten largest covering under 0.7%. This TCR was sampled from a woman in her forties or fifties with glioma. The material sequenced was PBMCs, taken from a glioma patient whose treatment included an IDH1 peptide vaccine.

CDR3 protein: CASQGLAGQGELFF. CDR3 nucleotide sequence: TGTGCCAGCCAGGGACTAGCGGGACAAGGGGAGCTGTTTTTT. The gene calls are TRBV11-3 and TRBJ2-2, with 13 bases that match TRBD2. Germline assignment: CDR1 SGHNT and CDR2 YENEEA. The CDR3 has 14 amino acids. Trimming at V came to 8 bases and at J to 8 bases, leaving 5 bases not matched to a gene.